This T cell receptor (beta chain) is from a study of cytomegalovirus exposure and HLA in healthy donors. Findings of the study overall: As a later analysis showed, a missense DCLRE1C variant was linked to trimming of TCR beta V- and J-genes. In presence/absence analyses, roughly uniform sequencing depth across donors was assumed.

Points on this clone: Antigen unknown.

There were likely unrecorded immune exposures, though donors were nominally healthy when sampled. The CDR3 contains 15 residues. The V gene lost 6 bases and the J gene lost 3 bases, with 15 bases spanning the gap. Per the germline V gene, CDR1 is MNHEY and CDR2 is SVGAGI. The PCR had 60 Vbeta and 13 Jbeta primers. Method: immunoSEQ multiplex PCR; TCRdb's copy keeps in-frame clones and lacks some. This table has 70,000 to 100,000 clones, 65% appearing once. The sample was PBMCs. The TCR was taken from a woman between 45 and 60 years old in good health and CMV-seropositive. This rearrangement joins TRBV6-5 to TRBJ2-1, with D tentatively TRBD1 (6 bases). CDR3: CASRNRDEGYNEQFF. DNA of the CDR3: TGTGCCAGCAGAAACAGGGATGAAGGCTACAATGAGCAGTTCTTC.